A selection of T cell receptor beta chains follows, all from one sample in a study of blood T cell repertoires in COVID-19. Sequencing was performed with immunoSEQ multiplex PCR; in TCRdb, only in-frame clones are kept and a portion is missing. The data hold approximately 150,000 clones, with around four fifths observed a single time. Material for sequencing was peripheral blood. The receptors here all came from a human donor in a cohort sampled during active COVID-19. CDR3s include the opening cysteine and the closing phenylalanine or tryptophan. D genes are given only for firm matches. Part of the rows lack a size; the others show once, few, many or a class for expanded clones.

d_gene,v_gene,j_gene,abundance,CDR3aa,CDR3nt
-,TRBV7-9,TRBJ1-1,-,CASSLAGAAEAFF,TGTGCCAGCAGCTTGGCAGGTGCCGCCGAAGCTTTCTTT
-,TRBV11-2,TRBJ2-2,-,CASSRTRANTGELFF,TGTGCCAGCAGCCGTACGAGGGCGAACACCGGGGAGCTGTTTTTT
TRBD2,TRBV19,TRBJ2-5,-,CASSIDGTSGAQETQYF,TGTGCCAGTAGTATAGATGGGACTAGCGGGGCTCAAGAGACCCAGTACTTC
TRBD2,TRBV10-2,TRBJ2-5,few,CAATPGLATETQYF,TGCGCCGCCACACCGGGACTAGCTACGGAGACCCAGTACTTC
TRBD1,TRBV19,TRBJ2-2,-,CASSMRQGSNTGELFF,TGTGCCAGTAGTATGAGACAGGGGTCGAACACCGGGGAGCTGTTTTTT
TRBD2,TRBV4-1,TRBJ2-6,few,CASSPETASGGWANVLTF,TGCGCCAGCAGCCCAGAGACGGCTAGCGGGGGGTGGGCCAACGTCCTGACTTTC
TRBD1,TRBV11-2,TRBJ2-1,few,CASSRTGTGANNEQFF,TGTGCCAGCAGCCGAACCGGGACAGGGGCCAACAATGAGCAGTTCTTC
-,TRBV11-2,TRBJ2-2,-,CASSVSSGATGELFF,TGTGCCAGCAGCGTCTCTTCGGGAGCCACCGGGGAGCTGTTTTTT
-,TRBV20-1,TRBJ1-2,few,CSASNTGGYGYTF,TGCAGTGCTAGTAACACGGGGGGCTATGGCTACACCTTC
-,TRBV7-8,TRBJ1-1,-,CASSLAPGGDTEAFF,TGTGCCAGCAGCTTAGCTCCGGGAGGAGACACTGAAGCTTTCTTT
-,TRBV2,TRBJ1-5,-,CASRRTQNQPQHF,TGTGCCAGCAGGCGGACACAGAACCAGCCCCAGCATTTT
-,TRBV2,TRBJ2-3,-,CASSGVTDTQYF,TGTGCCAGCAGTGGAGTTACAGATACGCAGTATTTT
TRBD1,TRBV27,TRBJ1-1,-,CASSSYKTGITEAFF,TGTGCCAGCAGTTCATACAAGACAGGGATAACTGAAGCTTTCTTT
-,TRBV4-1,TRBJ2-1,-,CASSHPGRNEQFF,TGCGCCAGCAGCCACCCAGGAAGGAATGAGCAGTTCTTC
TRBD2,TRBV7-6,TRBJ2-3,-,CASSLLAATSTDTQYF,TGTGCCAGCAGCCTACTAGCGGCAACTAGCACAGATACGCAGTATTTT
-,TRBV2,TRBJ1-2,-,CASRFTIDSGYTF,TGTGCCAGCAGATTCACAATCGACAGTGGCTACACCTTC
TRBD1,TRBV18,TRBJ1-1,-,CASSGDSNTEAFF,TGTGCCAGCTCAGGGGACAGTAACACTGAAGCTTTCTTT
TRBD2,TRBV5-1,TRBJ2-5,-,CASSTGTSGKETQYF,TGCGCCAGCAGCACGGGGACTAGCGGTAAAGAGACCCAGTACTTC
TRBD2,TRBV4-2,TRBJ2-3,-,CASSQEGTSGGQDTQYF,TGTGCCAGCAGCCAAGAGGGCACTAGCGGGGGGCAAGATACGCAGTATTTT
TRBD1,TRBV11-1,TRBJ2-4,-,CASSTGDLAKNIQYF,TGTGCCAGCTCGACAGGGGATCTAGCCAAAAACATTCAGTACTTC
TRBD2,TRBV11-3,TRBJ2-2,-,CASATSGSTGELFF,TGTGCCAGCGCCACTAGCGGGAGCACCGGGGAGCTGTTTTTT
-,TRBV6-1,TRBJ1-1,few,CASSDVYGGTTEAFF,TGTGCCAGCAGTGATGTCTATGGGGGGACCACTGAAGCTTTCTTT
-,TRBV19,TRBJ2-6,-,CASSGSGANVLTF,TGTGCCAGCTCAGGGTCTGGGGCCAACGTCCTGACTTTC
TRBD1,TRBV5-1,TRBJ2-5,once,CASSSQTGGGETQYF,TGCGCCAGCAGCTCCCAGACAGGGGGTGGGGAGACCCAGTACTTC
TRBD1,TRBV5-1,TRBJ1-4,-,CASSSDRLDATNEKLFF,TGCGCCAGCAGCTCGGACAGGTTAGATGCAACTAATGAAAAACTGTTTTTT
-,TRBV10-2,TRBJ2-5,-,CASSETKIGQLQETQYF,TGCGCCAGCAGTGAGACGAAGATTGGACAGCTACAAGAGACCCAGTACTTC
TRBD1,TRBV7-2,TRBJ1-4,-,CASSLAGGGGTPKLFF,TGTGCCAGCAGCTTAGCAGGGGGCGGGGGGACACCGAAACTGTTTTTT
TRBD1,TRBV5-4,TRBJ1-2,once,CASSLAGGVYGYTF,TGTGCCAGCAGCTTGGCAGGGGGAGTTTATGGCTACACCTTC
-,TRBV11-3,TRBJ2-7,-,CASSLGLIYEQYF,TGTGCCAGCAGCTTGGGACTTATCTACGAGCAGTACTTC
TRBD1,TRBV2,TRBJ1-3,-,CASRRPGQSGNTIYF,TGTGCCAGCAGACGCCCGGGACAGAGTGGAAACACCATATATTTT
TRBD1,TRBV28,TRBJ1-1,-,CASSPHRGGTEAFF,TGTGCCAGCAGTCCGCACAGGGGCGGTACTGAAGCTTTCTTT
TRBD1,TRBV10-3,TRBJ1-1,-,CAITTGGTGTEAFF,TGTGCCATCACAACAGGGGGGACGGGCACTGAAGCTTTCTTT
-,TRBV30,TRBJ2-7,-,CAWSVREKYEQYF,TGTGCCTGGAGTGTACGAGAAAAATACGAGCAGTACTTC
TRBD2,TRBV5-4,TRBJ2-3,once,CASSFTSDPNTDTQYF,TGTGCCAGCAGCTTCACTAGCGACCCGAACACAGATACGCAGTATTTT
TRBD2,TRBV19,TRBJ2-3,-,CASSKVLAGGDTQYF,TGTGCCAGTAGTAAGGTACTAGCGGGAGGCGATACGCAGTATTTT
TRBD1,TRBV6-5,TRBJ1-1,-,CASSPSQGVLRAFF,TGTGCCAGCAGCCCCTCTCAGGGGGTATTGAGAGCTTTCTTT
-,TRBV3-1/TRBV3-2,TRBJ2-1,-,CASSQDTSGEWAQFF,TGTGCCAGCAGCCAAGATACTTCGGGGGAGTGGGCGCAGTTCTTC
-,TRBV6-6,TRBJ1-3,-,CASSPSGSSGNTIYF,TGTGCCAGCAGTCCTAGCGGGAGCTCTGGAAACACCATATATTTT
-,TRBV30,TRBJ2-1,-,CAWSRNNEQFF,TGTGCCTGGAGCCGTAACAATGAGCAGTTCTTC
TRBD2,TRBV19,TRBJ2-2,-,CASRKAGLAGGWTPNTGELFF,TGTGCCAGTAGGAAAGCGGGACTAGCGGGAGGGTGGACGCCGAACACCGGGGAGCTGTTTTTT
-,TRBV19,TRBJ2-2,-,CASRPQGNTGELFF,TGTGCCAGTAGACCTCAGGGGAACACCGGGGAGCTGTTTTTT
-,TRBV11-1,TRBJ1-2,once,CASSPGNYGYTF,TGTGCCAGCAGCCCGGGGAACTATGGCTACACCTTC
TRBD1,TRBV28,TRBJ1-2,-,CASGPGIGGLVYGYTF,TGTGCCAGCGGTCCCGGGATAGGGGGCCTCGTCTATGGCTACACCTTC
TRBD1,TRBV5-4,TRBJ2-6,-,CASSPGTGLSSGANVLTF,TGTGCCAGCAGCCCCGGGACAGGATTAAGCTCTGGGGCCAACGTCCTGACTTTC
TRBD2,TRBV7-2,TRBJ2-1,-,CASSSGGRGAYNEQFF,TGTGCCAGCAGCTCCGGTGGACGGGGGGCCTACAATGAGCAGTTCTTC
TRBD1,TRBV5-4,TRBJ1-4,once,CASRETGEQEKLFF,TGTGCCAGCAGAGAGACAGGGGAGCAAGAAAAACTGTTTTTT
-,TRBV3-1/TRBV3-2,TRBJ2-5,-,CASSQNIGGETQYF,TGTGCCAGCAGCCAAAACATAGGGGGAGAGACCCAGTACTTC
-,TRBV12-5,TRBJ2-4,-,CASGLVVARQGLAKNIQYF,TGTGCTAGTGGTTTGGTAGTAGCAAGACAGGGACTAGCCAAAAACATTCAGTACTTC
TRBD1,TRBV4-2,TRBJ1-3,-,CASSQERNRGLGF,TGTGCCAGCAGCCAAGAGAGGAACAGGGGGCTAGGATTT
-,TRBV5-1,TRBJ1-1,many,CASSLMANTEAFF,TGCGCCAGCAGCTTGATGGCGAACACTGAAGCTTTCTTT
-,TRBV2,TRBJ2-3,-,CASSERGPGSGDTQYF,TGTGCCAGCAGTGAAAGGGGTCCGGGTTCCGGAGATACGCAGTATTTT
TRBD2,TRBV6-2/TRBV6-3,TRBJ2-1,-,CASSYSIRGTSGGNEQFF,TGTGCCAGCAGTTACTCGATAAGGGGGACTAGCGGGGGGAATGAGCAGTTCTTC
TRBD1,TRBV7-2,TRBJ1-4,-,CASSPWTGSNEKLFF,TGTGCCAGCAGCCCTTGGACAGGGTCTAATGAAAAACTGTTTTTT
TRBD1,TRBV25-1,TRBJ2-5,once,CASSEGQGAETQYF,TGTGCCAGCAGTGAAGGGCAGGGGGCAGAGACCCAGTACTTC
TRBD1,TRBV18,TRBJ1-3,-,CASSPTRDSRGNTIYF,TGTGCCAGCTCACCAACTAGGGACAGTCGGGGAAACACCATATATTTT